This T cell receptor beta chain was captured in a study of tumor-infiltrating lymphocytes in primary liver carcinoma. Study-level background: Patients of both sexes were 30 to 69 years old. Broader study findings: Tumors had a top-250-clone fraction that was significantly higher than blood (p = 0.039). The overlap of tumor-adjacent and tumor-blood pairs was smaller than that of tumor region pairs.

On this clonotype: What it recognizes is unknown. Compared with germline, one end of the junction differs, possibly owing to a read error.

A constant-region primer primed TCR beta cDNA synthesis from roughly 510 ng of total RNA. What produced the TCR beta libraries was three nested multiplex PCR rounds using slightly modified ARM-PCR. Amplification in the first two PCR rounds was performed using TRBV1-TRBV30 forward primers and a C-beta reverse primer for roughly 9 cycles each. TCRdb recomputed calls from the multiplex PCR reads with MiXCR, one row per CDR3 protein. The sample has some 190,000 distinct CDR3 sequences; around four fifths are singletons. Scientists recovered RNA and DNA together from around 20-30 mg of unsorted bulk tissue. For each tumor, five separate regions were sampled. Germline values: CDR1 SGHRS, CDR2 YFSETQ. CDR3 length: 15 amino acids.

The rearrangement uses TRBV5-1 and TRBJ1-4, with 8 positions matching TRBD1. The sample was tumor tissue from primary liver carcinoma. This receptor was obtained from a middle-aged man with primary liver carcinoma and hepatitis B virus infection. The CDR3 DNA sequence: TGCGCCAGGAGCTTGGCTGGTACAGGGGGAGAAAAACTGTTTTTT. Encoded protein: CARSLAGTGGEKLFF.